This TCR beta chain was observed in a study of CD8+CD57+ T cells in acquired aplastic anemia. Findings and limits, study-wide: Common to patients and controls were 25 to 30 CD8+ CDR3 sequences.

The table lists this clonotype with a few counts. Its cognate antigen is unknown. Individuals selected for sequencing had exhibited CD8+CD57+ cell expansion on flow cytometry. According to the study, genomic DNA was the template for TCR beta VDJ and CDR3 profiling. One entry per CDR3 protein, called by TCRdb with MiXCR from the reads. The profile shows around 120,000 distinct CDR3 sequences, nearly 40% of them singletons. The CDR3 sequence is 18 residues long. The J segment lost 2 bases and the V segment lost 2 bases, leaving 14 bases of the junction unmatched. The V gene's germline CDR1 is MNHEY and CDR2 SVGEGT.

This chain links TRBV6-2 or TRBV6-3 with TRBJ2-5; 7 nucleotides align to TRBD2. Source material: sorted CD4+, CD8+, or CD8+CD57+ T cells (not recorded which) from PBMCs. The clonotype was recovered from a human donor with aplastic anemia. CDR3 in DNA: TGTGCCAGCAGTTACCCTTTCTGGGCTAGCGGAGAGCAAGAGACCCAGTACTTC. Translated: CASSYPFWASGEQETQYF.